Listed below are T cell receptor beta chains from one sample, sequenced in a study of regulatory T cells in long-lasting Graves disease. TCRdb fed the multiplex PCR reads into MiXCR, producing one record per CDR3 protein. The sample consists of around 480,000 distinct CDR3 sequences, about 17% of them appearing once. This sample also belongs to another study, concerning T cells in Graves' hyperthyroidism and ophthalmopathy.

This specimen consisted of peripheral blood mononuclear cells (PBMCs), obtained at new diagnosis, from a patient treated with antithyroid drugs. The receptors were sampled from a man aged 35 to 55 with Graves disease. Each CDR3 is given with its conserved first and last residue. The order of the fields is V gene, CDR3 length, D gene, J gene, clone size, CDR3 protein, CDR3 DNA. The D gene is left open where the match is weak. For some rows the clone size is stated as once, few or many, or as a class when expanded; others skip it.

v_call: TRBV14; cdr3_length: 15; d_call: -; j_call: TRBJ2-7; clone_size: many; cdr3_aa: CASSRLSTAAYEQYF; cdr3_nt: TGTGCCAGCAGCCGACTCAGTACAGCCGCCTACGAGCAGTACTTC
v_call: TRBV10-3; cdr3_length: 14; d_call: TRBD2; j_call: TRBJ2-7; clone_size: -; cdr3_aa: CAIREREGYYEQYF; cdr3_nt: TGTGCCATCAGGGAGCGGGAGGGATACTACGAGCAGTACTTC
v_call: TRBV30; cdr3_length: 13; d_call: -; j_call: TRBJ2-2; clone_size: many; cdr3_aa: CAWNGLYTGELFF; cdr3_nt: TGTGCCTGGAACGGTCTCTACACCGGGGAGCTGTTTTTT
v_call: TRBV27; cdr3_length: 13; d_call: TRBD1; j_call: TRBJ1-5; clone_size: many; cdr3_aa: CASSRDRGQPQHF; cdr3_nt: TGTGCCAGCAGCCGGGACAGGGGTCAGCCCCAGCATTTT
v_call: TRBV6-2/TRBV6-3; cdr3_length: 15; d_call: -; j_call: TRBJ2-3; clone_size: few; cdr3_aa: CASSYSGTNTDTQYF; cdr3_nt: TGTGCCAGCAGTTACTCGGGAACTAACACAGATACGCAGTATTTT
v_call: TRBV24-1; cdr3_length: 16; d_call: -; j_call: TRBJ2-5; clone_size: -; cdr3_aa: CATSEPDPGEQETQYF; cdr3_nt: TGTGCCACCAGTGAACCAGATCCCGGGGAGCAAGAGACCCAGTACTTC
v_call: TRBV29-1; cdr3_length: 15; d_call: TRBD2; j_call: TRBJ2-3; clone_size: -; cdr3_aa: CSVEGLAGGPDTQYF; cdr3_nt: TGCAGCGTTGAAGGCCTAGCGGGAGGCCCAGATACGCAGTATTTT
v_call: TRBV5-1; cdr3_length: 14; d_call: -; j_call: TRBJ2-7; clone_size: many; cdr3_aa: CASSLNSEAYEQYF; cdr3_nt: TGCGCCAGCAGCTTAAACAGTGAGGCCTACGAGCAGTACTTC
v_call: TRBV24-1; cdr3_length: 16; d_call: TRBD1; j_call: TRBJ2-5; clone_size: -; cdr3_aa: CATSDPGQGASETQYF; cdr3_nt: TGTGCCACCAGTGATCCGGGACAGGGGGCTTCAGAGACCCAGTACTTC
v_call: TRBV27; cdr3_length: 12; d_call: -; j_call: TRBJ2-7; clone_size: few; cdr3_aa: CASSSGPSEQYF; cdr3_nt: TGTGCCAGCAGTTCCGGCCCCTCCGAGCAGTACTTC
v_call: TRBV7-8; cdr3_length: 16; d_call: TRBD1; j_call: TRBJ2-7; clone_size: many; cdr3_aa: CASSSYPGQGAEEQYF; cdr3_nt: TGTGCCAGCAGCTCATACCCGGGACAGGGTGCCGAAGAGCAGTACTTC
v_call: TRBV7-9; cdr3_length: 17; d_call: -; j_call: TRBJ2-1; clone_size: few; cdr3_aa: CASSSQQNPSSYNEQFF; cdr3_nt: TGTGCCAGCAGCTCTCAACAAAACCCCAGCTCCTACAATGAGCAGTTCTTC
v_call: TRBV12-3/TRBV12-4; cdr3_length: 14; d_call: -; j_call: TRBJ2-4; clone_size: few; cdr3_aa: CASSTDGLKNIQYF; cdr3_nt: TGTGCCAGCAGCACGGACGGATTAAAAAACATTCAGTACTTC
v_call: TRBV28; cdr3_length: 14; d_call: TRBD1; j_call: TRBJ1-2; clone_size: -; cdr3_aa: CASRETDRGSGYTF; cdr3_nt: TGTGCCAGCAGGGAAACCGACAGGGGGAGTGGCTACACCTTC
v_call: TRBV12-3/TRBV12-4; cdr3_length: 11; d_call: -; j_call: TRBJ1-6; clone_size: -; cdr3_aa: CASSLGGSLHF; cdr3_nt: TGTGCCAGCAGTTTAGGCGGGTCCCTCCACTTT
v_call: TRBV5-5; cdr3_length: 18; d_call: TRBD1; j_call: TRBJ1-4; clone_size: few; cdr3_aa: CASSLERGQGRQDEKLFF; cdr3_nt: TGTGCCAGCAGCTTGGAGCGGGGACAGGGGCGGCAAGATGAAAAACTGTTTTTT
v_call: TRBV24-1; cdr3_length: 16; d_call: -; j_call: TRBJ2-3; clone_size: many; cdr3_aa: CATSDSRQVPTDTQYF; cdr3_nt: TGTGCCACCAGTGATTCTAGACAGGTCCCCACAGATACGCAGTATTTT
v_call: TRBV7-3; cdr3_length: 14; d_call: TRBD2; j_call: TRBJ2-7; clone_size: many; cdr3_aa: CASSLTGGRGEQYF; cdr3_nt: TGTGCCAGCAGCTTAACGGGCGGGAGGGGCGAGCAGTACTTC
v_call: TRBV11-2; cdr3_length: 16; d_call: TRBD1; j_call: TRBJ2-2; clone_size: -; cdr3_aa: CASSHYRGQNTGELFF; cdr3_nt: TGTGCCAGCAGCCACTACAGGGGTCAGAACACCGGGGAGCTGTTTTTT
v_call: TRBV28; cdr3_length: 16; d_call: TRBD2; j_call: TRBJ2-1; clone_size: many; cdr3_aa: CASSLTSGTSYNEQFF; cdr3_nt: TGTGCCAGCAGTTTGACTAGCGGGACCTCCTACAATGAGCAGTTCTTC
v_call: TRBV7-9; cdr3_length: 15; d_call: TRBD2; j_call: TRBJ2-7; clone_size: few; cdr3_aa: CASSPPSGEVYEQYF; cdr3_nt: TGTGCCAGCAGTCCCCCTAGCGGGGAGGTCTACGAGCAGTACTTC
v_call: TRBV2; cdr3_length: 13; d_call: -; j_call: TRBJ2-3; clone_size: many; cdr3_aa: CASRDRTADTQYF; cdr3_nt: TGTGCCAGCAGGGACCGGACAGCAGATACGCAGTATTTT
v_call: TRBV20-1; cdr3_length: 13; d_call: TRBD1; j_call: TRBJ1-1; clone_size: -; cdr3_aa: CRGGTGRRTEAFF; cdr3_nt: TGCAGGGGTGGGACAGGGCGGCGGACTGAAGCTTTCTTT
v_call: TRBV20-1; cdr3_length: 11; d_call: -; j_call: TRBJ1-1; clone_size: many; cdr3_aa: CSAGQNTEAFF; cdr3_nt: TGCAGTGCAGGACAGAACACTGAAGCTTTCTTT
v_call: TRBV28; cdr3_length: 15; d_call: -; j_call: TRBJ2-5; clone_size: many; cdr3_aa: CASSLPRGGQETQYF; cdr3_nt: TGTGCCAGCAGTCTCCCCAGGGGGGGTCAAGAGACCCAGTACTTC
v_call: TRBV20-1; cdr3_length: 15; d_call: -; j_call: TRBJ2-2; clone_size: many; cdr3_aa: CSATRKGHGTGELFF; cdr3_nt: TGCAGTGCTACAAGAAAGGGGCATGGCACCGGGGAGCTGTTTTTT
v_call: TRBV29-1; cdr3_length: 14; d_call: -; j_call: TRBJ2-7; clone_size: -; cdr3_aa: CSVGYSVTSYEQYF; cdr3_nt: TGCAGCGTTGGTTACAGTGTCACCTCCTACGAGCAGTACTTC
v_call: TRBV19; cdr3_length: 15; d_call: TRBD1; j_call: TRBJ1-5; clone_size: many; cdr3_aa: CASSPRQGGNQPQHF; cdr3_nt: TGCGCCAGCAGCCCAAGACAGGGCGGGAATCAGCCCCAGCATTTT
v_call: TRBV28; cdr3_length: 17; d_call: TRBD1; j_call: TRBJ2-7; clone_size: many; cdr3_aa: CASSPPTPGQGSYEQYF; cdr3_nt: TGTGCCAGCAGTCCACCCACCCCGGGACAGGGTTCCTACGAGCAGTACTTC
v_call: TRBV20-1; cdr3_length: 17; d_call: -; j_call: TRBJ1-6; clone_size: -; cdr3_aa: CSARDGRGSSYNSPLHF; cdr3_nt: TGCAGTGCTAGAGATGGCAGGGGAAGCTCCTATAATTCACCCCTCCACTTT
v_call: TRBV20-1; cdr3_length: 15; d_call: TRBD2; j_call: TRBJ2-1; clone_size: few; cdr3_aa: CSARDGGGFDNEQFF; cdr3_nt: TGCAGTGCTAGAGATGGGGGGGGGTTTGACAATGAGCAGTTCTTC
v_call: TRBV6-1; cdr3_length: 17; d_call: -; j_call: TRBJ1-5; clone_size: few; cdr3_aa: CASSPRLVEGGNQPQHF; cdr3_nt: TGTGCCAGCAGTCCCCGATTAGTTGAAGGGGGGAATCAGCCCCAGCATTTT
v_call: TRBV15; cdr3_length: 16; d_call: TRBD2; j_call: TRBJ2-7; clone_size: few; cdr3_aa: CATSRDRTSGSGEQYF; cdr3_nt: TGTGCCACCAGCAGAGATCGAACTAGCGGGAGTGGTGAGCAGTACTTC
v_call: TRBV7-2; cdr3_length: 14; d_call: -; j_call: TRBJ2-5; clone_size: many; cdr3_aa: CASSLTLGVETQYF; cdr3_nt: TGTGCCAGCAGCTTAACTCTCGGGGTGGAGACCCAGTACTTC
v_call: TRBV7-9; cdr3_length: 15; d_call: TRBD2; j_call: TRBJ2-1; clone_size: few; cdr3_aa: CASSPPSGGPYEQFF; cdr3_nt: TGTGCCAGCAGCCCCCCTTCGGGAGGGCCATATGAGCAGTTCTTC
v_call: TRBV28; cdr3_length: 14; d_call: -; j_call: TRBJ1-2; clone_size: many; cdr3_aa: CASSPEARLYGYTF; cdr3_nt: TGTGCCAGCAGTCCGGAGGCCAGGCTTTATGGCTACACCTTC
v_call: TRBV12-5; cdr3_length: 14; d_call: -; j_call: TRBJ2-2; clone_size: many; cdr3_aa: CASVEGLNTGELFF; cdr3_nt: TGTGCTAGTGTAGAGGGTTTAAACACCGGGGAGCTGTTTTTT
v_call: TRBV10-3; cdr3_length: 12; d_call: -; j_call: TRBJ1-6; clone_size: few; cdr3_aa: CAISRQDQALHF; cdr3_nt: TGTGCCATCAGTCGACAGGACCAGGCCCTCCACTTT
v_call: TRBV20-1; cdr3_length: 15; d_call: -; j_call: TRBJ2-1; clone_size: many; cdr3_aa: CSARLEEESYNEQFF; cdr3_nt: TGCAGTGCCCGGCTAGAGGAGGAATCCTACAATGAGCAGTTCTTC
v_call: TRBV10-3; cdr3_length: 12; d_call: -; j_call: TRBJ1-5; clone_size: few; cdr3_aa: CAISDRDQPQHF; cdr3_nt: TGTGCCATCAGTGATCGGGATCAACCCCAGCATTTT
v_call: TRBV5-1; cdr3_length: 15; d_call: -; j_call: TRBJ2-5; clone_size: -; cdr3_aa: CASSLGGQGWETQYF; cdr3_nt: TGCGCCAGCAGCTTGGGAGGACAAGGATGGGAGACCCAGTACTTC
v_call: TRBV27; cdr3_length: 12; d_call: -; j_call: TRBJ2-3; clone_size: many; cdr3_aa: CASTTGQDTQYF; cdr3_nt: TGTGCCAGCACCACAGGGCAGGATACGCAGTATTTT